A selection of T cell receptor beta chains follows, all from one sample in a study of shared clonotypes between healthy human individuals. Assay: immunoSEQ multiplex PCR; the TCRdb copy retains only in-frame clones and omits some. The top ten clones hold under 1.5% of a sample with under 2,000,000 clones, about 95% of them seen once. The sequenced sample consisted of naive CD8+ T cells sorted from blood. The receptors originated from a man in his late teens or twenties in good health. CDR3s include the opening cysteine and the closing phenylalanine or tryptophan. The D gene is left open where the match is weak. Size values are once, few and many counts, or a class for expanded clones, and some rows have none.

CDR3 | DNA | size | V | D | J
CASSVGLADTQYF | TGTGCCAGCAGCGTAGGGCTAGCAGATACGCAGTATTTT | . | TRBV9 | . | TRBJ2-3
CASSFPPIKDTGELFF | TGCGCCAGCAGCTTCCCCCCCATTAAAGACACCGGGGAGCTGTTTTTT | . | TRBV5-1 | . | TRBJ2-2
CASRLQGAGEKLFF | TGTGCCAGCAGGCTACAGGGTGCTGGGGAAAAACTGTTTTTT | . | TRBV28 | . | TRBJ1-4
CASSLVAGGNEQFF | TGTGCCAGCAGCTTAGTTGCTGGGGGCAATGAGCAGTTCTTC | . | TRBV11-2 | . | TRBJ2-1
CAWSRGTGPYNEQFF | TGTGCCTGGAGCCGGGGGACAGGGCCCTACAATGAGCAGTTCTTC | . | TRBV30 | TRBD1 | TRBJ2-1
CASSGGLYEQYF | TGTGCCAGCAGCGGGGGGCTCTACGAGCAGTACTTC | once | TRBV2 | . | TRBJ2-7
CASRIDRELTSGGGETQYF | TGTGCCAGCAGAATCGACAGGGAACTCACTAGCGGGGGTGGGGAGACCCAGTACTTC | . | TRBV6-4 | TRBD2 | TRBJ2-5
CASSDWMGSNQPQHF | TGTGCCAGCAGTGACTGGATGGGTAGCAATCAGCCCCAGCATTTT | . | TRBV2 | . | TRBJ1-5
CASRLAGEADTQYF | TGTGCCAGCAGACTAGCGGGAGAAGCAGATACGCAGTATTTT | . | TRBV2 | TRBD2 | TRBJ2-3
CASSLSGGLQETQYF | TGTGCCAGCAGTTTATCGGGGGGACTCCAAGAGACCCAGTACTTC | . | TRBV27 | . | TRBJ2-5
CASSFPGGQPQHF | TGTGCCAGCAGTTTTCCAGGGGGACAGCCCCAGCATTTT | once | TRBV28 | TRBD1 | TRBJ1-5
CASSPPGLAGVNEQFF | TGTGCCAGCAGCCCGCCGGGACTAGCGGGGGTCAATGAGCAGTTCTTC | . | TRBV7-9 | TRBD2 | TRBJ2-1
CASSPRTSGGNNNEQFF | TGTGCCAGCAGCCCTCGGACTAGCGGGGGGAATAACAATGAGCAGTTCTTC | . | TRBV4-2 | TRBD2 | TRBJ2-1
CASSFPDRGQDGYTF | TGTGCCAGCAGCTTTCCTGACAGGGGGCAGGATGGCTACACCTTC | . | TRBV9 | TRBD1 | TRBJ1-2
CASSSGTSGSDEQFF | TGTGCCAGCAGTTCCGGGACTAGCGGGAGTGATGAGCAGTTCTTC | once | TRBV27 | TRBD2 | TRBJ2-1
CASSLYAGGTEAFF | TGTGCCAGCAGTTTATACGCGGGGGGCACTGAAGCTTTCTTT | . | TRBV27 | . | TRBJ1-1
CASSMRTSGVRDTQYF | TGTGCCAGCAGCATGAGGACTAGCGGGGTGAGAGATACGCAGTATTTT | . | TRBV7-9 | TRBD2 | TRBJ2-3
CASSSERGSSYEQYF | TGTGCCAGCAGTTCTGAGCGGGGAAGCTCCTACGAGCAGTACTTC | . | TRBV7-6 | TRBD2 | TRBJ2-7
CASSAQGTDKNEAFF | TGTGCCAGCAGCGCCCAAGGGACAGACAAGAATGAAGCTTTCTTT | . | TRBV9 | TRBD1 | TRBJ1-1
CASSQDQGPGYEQYF | TGCGCCAGCAGCCAAGATCAGGGGCCGGGGTACGAGCAGTACTTC | . | TRBV4-3 | . | TRBJ2-7
CASSQESGGGMYGYTF | TGCGCCAGCAGCCAAGAAAGCGGGGGGGGAATGTATGGCTACACCTTC | . | TRBV4-1 | . | TRBJ1-2
CASSSPPNEKLFF | TGTGCCAGCAGCTCACCACCCAATGAAAAACTGTTTTTT | few | TRBV7-2 | . | TRBJ1-4
CATSSPPRTSGDRTQYF | TGTGCCACCAGCTCCCCCCCCCGGACTAGCGGGGACAGGACCCAGTACTTC | . | TRBV15 | TRBD2 | TRBJ2-5
CASSYPRRGLNTEAFF | TGTGCCAGCAGTTATCCCCGGCGCGGACTGAACACTGAAGCTTTCTTT | . | TRBV6-5 | . | TRBJ1-1
CAISDLDRDFGYTF | TGTGCCATCAGTGATCTGGACAGGGACTTTGGCTACACCTTC | . | TRBV10-3 | TRBD1 | TRBJ1-2
CASSLTPFGTGEGYTF | TGTGCCAGCAGTTTAACGCCCTTCGGGACAGGGGAGGGCTACACCTTC | . | TRBV28 | TRBD1 | TRBJ1-2
CASSDRYVKTDLTDTQYF | TGTGCCAGCAGCGATCGATATGTTAAGACAGACCTCACAGATACGCAGTATTTT | . | TRBV7-9 | . | TRBJ2-3
CASSSLANEQFF | TGTGCCAGCAGCTCCCTAGCCAATGAGCAGTTCTTC | . | TRBV7-9 | . | TRBJ2-1
CASSVGVVPSTDTQYF | TGTGCCAGCAGCGTAGGAGTAGTCCCTAGCACAGATACGCAGTATTTT | . | TRBV9 | . | TRBJ2-3
CASSSTELTAGYGYTF | TGTGCCAGCAGCTCCACCGAATTGACAGCCGGCTATGGCTACACCTTC | . | TRBV5-6 | . | TRBJ1-2
CAISDVDRPSYEQYF | TGTGCCATCAGTGACGTTGACAGACCTTCCTACGAGCAGTACTTC | . | TRBV10-3 | . | TRBJ2-7
CASSQGGAGRDEAFF | TGCGCCAGCAGCCAAGGGGGGGCAGGTCGCGATGAAGCTTTCTTT | once | TRBV4-1 | . | TRBJ1-1
CASSYDLTVGSRDRGNYGYTF | TGTGCCAGCAGTTACGACCTGACCGTGGGGAGTAGGGACAGGGGGAACTATGGCTACACCTTC | . | TRBV28 | TRBD1 | TRBJ1-2
CASSVRSDRGFTDTQYF | TGTGCCAGCAGCGTAAGATCGGACAGGGGATTCACAGATACGCAGTATTTT | . | TRBV9 | TRBD1 | TRBJ2-3
CASGPQETQYF | TGTGCCAGCGGACCCCAAGAGACCCAGTACTTC | . | TRBV7-8 | . | TRBJ2-5
CASSWTSGSYEQYF | TGTGCCAGCAGTTGGACTAGCGGGAGCTACGAGCAGTACTTC | . | TRBV6-5 | TRBD2 | TRBJ2-7
CASSLEGAEAFF | TGTGCCAGCAGCCTAGAGGGGGCTGAAGCTTTCTTT | . | TRBV7-9 | . | TRBJ1-1
CSARTGSTDTQYF | TGCAGCGCTCGGACAGGGAGCACAGATACGCAGTATTTT | . | TRBV29-1 | TRBD1 | TRBJ2-3
CASSPQNTGELFF | TGTGCCAGCAGTCCACAGAACACCGGGGAGCTGTTTTTT | . | TRBV6-1 | . | TRBJ2-2
CASSFQPGQGGGAEAFF | TGTGCCAGCAGTTTCCAACCGGGACAGGGAGGTGGGGCTGAAGCTTTCTTT | once | TRBV28 | TRBD1 | TRBJ1-1
CASSADRVNIQYF | TGTGCCAGCAGTGCCGACAGGGTTAACATTCAGTACTTC | . | TRBV6-1 | TRBD1 | TRBJ2-4
CASSYAGGPRDEQFF | TGTGCCAGCAGCTACGCGGGGGGGCCTAGGGATGAGCAGTTCTTC | . | TRBV5-4 | TRBD2 | TRBJ2-1
CASSLGDGGEAFF | TGCGCCAGCAGCTTGGGGGACGGCGGGGAAGCTTTCTTT | once | TRBV5-1 | . | TRBJ1-1
CASSLGALETQYF | TGTGCCAGCAGCTTAGGGGCTCTGGAGACCCAGTACTTC | . | TRBV11-2 | . | TRBJ2-5
CASSETGVNEQFF | TGTGCCAGCAGCGAGACCGGGGTTAATGAGCAGTTCTTC | . | TRBV25-1 | . | TRBJ2-1
CSVYKRRNTEAFF | TGCAGCGTTTACAAGCGACGAAACACTGAAGCTTTCTTT | . | TRBV29-1 | . | TRBJ1-1
CASSSDTGELFF | TGTGCCAGCAGCTCAGACACCGGGGAGCTGTTTTTT | . | TRBV6-6 | . | TRBJ2-2
CASSYSNGAVYF | TGTGCCAGCAGTTACTCCAACGGAGCGGTATACTTC | . | TRBV6-6 | . | TRBJ2-5
CASSLLVRGRNTEAFF | TGTGCCAGCAGTTTATTGGTGAGGGGCCGGAACACTGAAGCTTTCTTT | . | TRBV28 | . | TRBJ1-1
CASSDHDLGKSYEQYF | TGCGCCAGCAGTGATCACGATCTAGGGAAATCCTACGAGCAGTACTTC | . | TRBV10-2 | . | TRBJ2-7
CASSLGLSYGYTF | TGTGCCAGCAGCTTGGGGCTCAGCTATGGCTACACCTTC | . | TRBV7-9 | . | TRBJ1-2
CASIEVGWDRSNQPQHF | TGTGCCAGCATTGAAGTGGGTTGGGATCGTAGCAATCAGCCCCAGCATTTT | . | TRBV6-1 | . | TRBJ1-5
CASSPRTSGGTDTQYF | TGCGCCAGCAGCCCCAGGACTAGCGGAGGCACAGATACGCAGTATTTT | . | TRBV5-1 | TRBD2 | TRBJ2-3
CASSSTSGGSYEQYF | TGTGCCAGCAGCTCCACTAGTGGAGGCTCCTACGAGCAGTACTTC | . | TRBV7-2 | . | TRBJ2-7
CASSPRQYMNTEAFF | TGTGCCAGCAGCCCCAGACAGTACATGAACACTGAAGCTTTCTTT | . | TRBV7-2 | . | TRBJ1-1